This T cell receptor (beta chain) was obtained from a study of cytotoxic CD8 clonotypes in ibrutinib-treated CLL. The table lists this clone with a few counts. The repertoire was sequenced with immunoSEQ multiplex PCR; TCRdb's copy has only in-frame clones and lacks some. The data contain nearly 300,000 clones, around 76% of them singletons. From germline, CDR1 is WSHSY and CDR2 SAAADI. The CDR3 sequence is 12 residues long. Trimming shortened V by 1 base and J by 4 bases, and 5 bases separated the two germline ends. The input for sequencing was PBMCs, taken at disease progression, from a patient treated with ibrutinib. This TCR was recovered from a human donor with chronic lymphocytic leukemia. The V call is TRBV10-2, the J call TRBJ2-7; unclear D gene. The CDR3 is CASSEYGYEQYF. For the CDR3, the DNA is TGCGCCAGCAGTGAGTATGGATACGAGCAGTACTTC.